One and the same sample provided the 8 T cell receptor beta chains below, sequenced in a study of cytomegalovirus exposure and HLA in healthy donors. Researchers ran the PCR with 60 Vbeta and 13 Jbeta primers. Measured with immunoSEQ multiplex PCR; TCRdb has only the in-frame clones, and not every one. The profile covers about 160,000 clones, with around four fifths appearing a single time and 1.3% taken by the ten largest. Sample: PBMCs. Every receptor here comes from a man aged 30 to 39 in good health and CMV-seronegative.

This chain links TRBV6-1 with TRBJ2-7, with D possibly being TRBD2 (8 bases). Trimming pared 1 base from V and 7 bases from J, leaving 20 bases between. Germline CDR1 is MNHNS and CDR2 is SASEGT. This CDR3 comprises 16 residues. In DNA form, the CDR3 reads TGTGCCAGCAGTGAAGGTTCCCGACAGGGACTAGGGGAGCAGTACTTC. Amino acids: CASSEGSRQGLGEQYF.

The chain combines TRBV29-1 with TRBJ2-7, with D tentatively TRBD2 (5 bases). CDR1 and CDR2 (germline): SQVTM, ANQGSEA. Trimming pared 3 bases from V and 0 bases from J, leaving 15 bases between. The CDR3 totals 15 residues. CDR3 sequence: CSVEQRGQSSYEQYF. CDR3 nucleotides: TGCAGCGTTGAGCAAAGAGGGCAGAGCTCCTACGAGCAGTACTTC.

The rearrangement joins TRBV7-9 to TRBJ1-1; perhaps TRBD1 as D (6 bases). The CDR3 runs to 14 residues. From germline, CDR1 is SEHNR and CDR2 FQNEAQ (reference sequence). V lost 5 bases and J 4 bases, leaving 14 bases between the germline ends. The CDR3 DNA follows: TGTGCCAGCAGCAAGGACACCAGGGGCACTGAAGCTTTCTTT. Translating it yields CASSKDTRGTEAFF.

The chain uses TRBV30 and TRBJ2-1; weak D call: TRBD2 (6 bases). Deletions cut 5 bases from V and 9 bases from J, with 14 bases between. In germline, CDR1 is GTSNPN, CDR2 SVGIG (reference sequence). This CDR3 contains 12 residues. This CDR3 reads CAWGKLAFEQFF. The CDR3 coding sequence is TGTGCCTGGGGTAAGCTAGCGTTTGAGCAGTTCTTC.

The chain employs TRBV7-8 and TRBJ2-7; 7 bases are shared with TRBD2. The CDR3 covers 17 residues. Trimming took 3 bases from V and 0 from J; bases not matched to a gene: 11. Germline V gene sequence: CDR1 SGHVS, CDR2 FQNEAQ. Here the CDR3 reads CASSLVGRGSRSYEQYF. The CDR3 bases are TGTGCCAGCAGCTTGGTCGGGCGGGGGAGCCGCTCCTACGAGCAGTACTTC.

The chain employs TRBV9 and TRBJ1-1; D unresolved. The germline V and J ends were trimmed by 0 bases and 7 bases, with 10 bases remaining between them. In germline, CDR1 is SGDLS, CDR2 YYNGEE. CDR3 length equals 13 residues. CDR3 sequence (DNA): TGTGCCAGCAGCGTAGATGGTTCAGATGAAGCTTTCTTT. It yields the protein CASSVDGSDEAFF.

This chain uses TRBV6-4 with TRBJ2-1; 10 positions agree with TRBD2. With 0 bases clipped from V and 12 bases from J, the junction kept 8 bases outside the gene matches. The germline gives CDR1 MRHNA, CDR2 SNTAGT. CDR3 length: 15 residues. This chain's CDR3 is CASSDSLAGSRVQFF. The CDR3 coding sequence is TGTGCCAGCAGTGACTCACTAGCGGGGTCCCGGGTGCAGTTCTTC.

The DNA for the CDR3 is TGTGCCAGCAGCTTAGACAGGCAACCCAGCACAGATACGCAGTATTTT. This sequence encodes CASSLDRQPSTDTQYF. The genes are TRBV7-8 and TRBJ2-3; D is possibly TRBD1 (5 bases). The CDR3 consists of 16 residues. V lost 1 base to trimming and J lost 0 bases, with 11 bases between them. Germline-derived CDR1 and CDR2 are SGHVS and FQNEAQ.